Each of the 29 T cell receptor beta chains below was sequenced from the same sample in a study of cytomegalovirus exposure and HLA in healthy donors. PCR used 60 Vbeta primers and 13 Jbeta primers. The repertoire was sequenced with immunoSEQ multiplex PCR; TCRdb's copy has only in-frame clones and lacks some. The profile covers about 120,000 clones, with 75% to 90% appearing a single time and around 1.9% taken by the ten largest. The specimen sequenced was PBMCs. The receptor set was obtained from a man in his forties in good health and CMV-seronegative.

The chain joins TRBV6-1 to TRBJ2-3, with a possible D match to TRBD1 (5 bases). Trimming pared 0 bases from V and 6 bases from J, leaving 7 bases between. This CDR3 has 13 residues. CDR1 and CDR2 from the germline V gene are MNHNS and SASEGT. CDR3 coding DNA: TGTGCCAGCAGTGAAGCGGGGCAGGATACGCAGTATTTT. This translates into CASSEAGQDTQYF.

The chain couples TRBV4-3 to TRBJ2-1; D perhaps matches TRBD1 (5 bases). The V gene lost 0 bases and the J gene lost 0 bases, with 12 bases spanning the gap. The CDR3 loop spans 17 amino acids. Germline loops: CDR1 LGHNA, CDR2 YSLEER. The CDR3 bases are TGCGCCAGCAGCCAAGACTCAGACAGAGCCTCCTACAATGAGCAGTTCTTC. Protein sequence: CASSQDSDRASYNEQFF.

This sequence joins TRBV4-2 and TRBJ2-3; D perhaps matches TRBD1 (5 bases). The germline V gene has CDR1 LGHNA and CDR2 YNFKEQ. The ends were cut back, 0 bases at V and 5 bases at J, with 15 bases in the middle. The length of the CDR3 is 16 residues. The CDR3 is CASSQDLRGGRDTQYF. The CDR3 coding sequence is TGTGCCAGCAGCCAAGACTTAAGGGGCGGCCGAGATACGCAGTATTTT.

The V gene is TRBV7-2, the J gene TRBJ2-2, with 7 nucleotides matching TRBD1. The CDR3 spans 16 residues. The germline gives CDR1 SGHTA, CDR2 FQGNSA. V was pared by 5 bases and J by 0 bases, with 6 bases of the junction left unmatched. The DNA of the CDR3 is TGTGCCAGCAGCAATCCGGGACAGACGAACACCGGGGAGCTGTTTTTT. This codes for CASSNPGQTNTGELFF.

The CDR3 nucleotides read TGTGCCAGCAGCCTGAACAGGGGGCTTGGTGGGGCCAACGTCCTGACTTTC. Translated: CASSLNRGLGGANVLTF. V usage is TRBV5-4 and J usage is TRBJ2-6; 9 nucleotides line up with TRBD1. Losses at the gene ends were 4 bases for V and 3 bases for J; bases not matched to a gene: 8. Germline CDR1 SGHNT, CDR2 YYREEE (reference sequence). The CDR3 sequence is 17 residues long. The entire variable domain, with the rest obtained from reference TRBV5-4 and TRBJ2-6, is as follows: ETGVTQSPTHLIKTRGQQVTLRCSSQSGHNTVSWYQQALGQGPQFIFQYYREEENGRGNFPPRFSGLQFPNYSSELNVNALELDDSALYLCASSLNRGLGGANVLTFGAGSRLTVL.

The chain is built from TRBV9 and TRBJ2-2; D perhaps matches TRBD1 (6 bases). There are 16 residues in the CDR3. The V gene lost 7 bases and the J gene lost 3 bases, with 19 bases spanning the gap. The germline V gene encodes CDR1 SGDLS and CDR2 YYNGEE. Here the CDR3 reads CASQKGPDRYTGELFF. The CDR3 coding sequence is TGTGCCAGCCAAAAGGGTCCTGACAGGTACACCGGGGAGCTGTTTTTT.

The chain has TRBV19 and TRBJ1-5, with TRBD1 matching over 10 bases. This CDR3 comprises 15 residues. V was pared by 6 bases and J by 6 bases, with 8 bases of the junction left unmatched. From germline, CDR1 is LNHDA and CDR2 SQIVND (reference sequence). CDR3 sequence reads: CASSFDRGLGQPQHF. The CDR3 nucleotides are TGTGCCAGTAGCTTTGACAGGGGGCTAGGTCAGCCCCAGCATTTT.

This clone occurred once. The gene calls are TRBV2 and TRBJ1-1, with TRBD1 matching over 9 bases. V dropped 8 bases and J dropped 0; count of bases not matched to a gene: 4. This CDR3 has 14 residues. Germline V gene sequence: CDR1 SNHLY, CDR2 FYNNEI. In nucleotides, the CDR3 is TGTGCCAGCGAGGGACAGGGCATGAACACTGAAGCTTTCTTT. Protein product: CASEGQGMNTEAFF.

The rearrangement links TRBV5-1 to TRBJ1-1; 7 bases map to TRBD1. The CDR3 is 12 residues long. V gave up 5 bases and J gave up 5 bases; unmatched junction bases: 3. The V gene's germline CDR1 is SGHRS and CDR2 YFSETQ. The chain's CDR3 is CASSSGGTEAFF. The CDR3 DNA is TGCGCCAGCAGTTCAGGGGGAACTGAAGCTTTCTTT.

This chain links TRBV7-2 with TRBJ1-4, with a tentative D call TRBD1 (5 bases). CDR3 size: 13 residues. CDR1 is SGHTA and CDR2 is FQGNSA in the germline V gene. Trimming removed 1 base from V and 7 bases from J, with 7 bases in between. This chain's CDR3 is CASSLVGGEKLFF. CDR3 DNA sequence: TGTGCCAGCAGCTTAGTGGGGGGTGAAAAACTGTTTTTT.

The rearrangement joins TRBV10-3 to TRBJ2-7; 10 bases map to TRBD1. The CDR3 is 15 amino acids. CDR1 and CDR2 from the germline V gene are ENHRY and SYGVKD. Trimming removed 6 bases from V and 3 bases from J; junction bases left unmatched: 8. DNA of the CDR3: TGTGCCATCAGCGAACGCCGGGACAGGGGCTACGAGCAGTACTTC. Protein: CAISERRDRGYEQYF.

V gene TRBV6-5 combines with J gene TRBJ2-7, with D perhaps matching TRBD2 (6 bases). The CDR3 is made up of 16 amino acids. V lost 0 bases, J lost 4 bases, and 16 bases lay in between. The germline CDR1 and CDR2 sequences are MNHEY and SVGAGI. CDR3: CASSYSSGYLDYEQYF. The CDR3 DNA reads TGTGCCAGCAGTTACTCGAGCGGGTACCTGGATTACGAGCAGTACTTC.

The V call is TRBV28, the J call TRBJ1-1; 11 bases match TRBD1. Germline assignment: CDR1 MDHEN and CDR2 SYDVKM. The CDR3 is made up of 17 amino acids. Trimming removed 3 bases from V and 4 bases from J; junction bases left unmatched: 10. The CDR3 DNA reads TGTGCCAGCAGTTTTCTGGGGACAGGGGGGGTTAGCACTGAAGCTTTCTTT. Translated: CASSFLGTGGVSTEAFF.

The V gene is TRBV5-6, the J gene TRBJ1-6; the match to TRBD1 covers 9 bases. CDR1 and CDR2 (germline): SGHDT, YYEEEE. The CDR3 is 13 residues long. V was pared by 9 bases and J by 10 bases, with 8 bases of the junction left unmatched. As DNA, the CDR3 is TGTGCCACCCCGGGACAGGGACAATCACCCCTCCACTTT. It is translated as CATPGQGQSPLHF. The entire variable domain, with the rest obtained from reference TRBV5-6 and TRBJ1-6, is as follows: DAGVTQSPTHLIKTRGQQVTLRCSPKSGHDTVSWYQQALGQGPQFIFQYYEEEERQRGNFPDRFSGHQFPNYSSELNVNALLLGDSALYLCATPGQGQSPLHFGNGTRLTVT.

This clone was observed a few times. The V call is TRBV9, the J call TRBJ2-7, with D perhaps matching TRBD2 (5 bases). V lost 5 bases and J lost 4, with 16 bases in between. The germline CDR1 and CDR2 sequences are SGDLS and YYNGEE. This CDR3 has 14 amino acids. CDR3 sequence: CASSHGSRSYEQYF. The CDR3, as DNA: TGTGCCAGCAGTCATGGGAGCAGGAGTTACGAGCAGTACTTC.

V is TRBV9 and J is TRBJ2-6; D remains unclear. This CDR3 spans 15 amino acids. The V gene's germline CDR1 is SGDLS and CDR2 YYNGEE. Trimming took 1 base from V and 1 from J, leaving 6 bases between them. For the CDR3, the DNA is TGTGCCAGCAGCGTACAGGCTTCTGGGGCCAACGTCCTGACTTTC. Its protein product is CASSVQASGANVLTF.

The CDR3 is CASSLEPSYEQYF. The CDR3, as DNA: TGTGCCAGCAGTTTAGAGCCCTCCTACGAGCAGTACTTC. The chain links TRBV27 to TRBJ2-5; D remains ambiguous. The J call may not be correct, given that the DNA end is closer to TRBJ2-7. The germline V gene has CDR1 MNHEY and CDR2 SMNVEV (reference sequence). The CDR3 runs 13 residues.

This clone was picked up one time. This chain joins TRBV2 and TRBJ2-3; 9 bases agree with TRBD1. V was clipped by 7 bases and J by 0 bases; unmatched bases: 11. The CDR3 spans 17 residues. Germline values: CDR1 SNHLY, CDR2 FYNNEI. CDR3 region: CASNERGDRASTDTQYF. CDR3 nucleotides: TGTGCCAGCAACGAGCGTGGGGACAGGGCGAGCACAGATACGCAGTATTTT. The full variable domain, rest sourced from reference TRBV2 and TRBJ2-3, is EPEVTQTPSHQVTQMGQEVILRCVPISNHLYFYWYRQILGQKVEFLVSFYNNEISEKSEIFDDQFSVERPDGSNFTLKIRSTKLEDSAMYFCASNERGDRASTDTQYFGPGTRLTVL.

In nucleotides, the CDR3 is TGCGCCAGCAGCTTGAGGGACTCGACTTTTGAAGCTTTCTTT. Amino acids: CASSLRDSTFEAFF. The genes are TRBV5-1 and TRBJ1-1; TRBD1 might be the D (5 bases). The V and J ends lost 1 base and 7 bases respectively, with 14 bases between them. The germline gives CDR1 SGHRS, CDR2 YFSETQ. The CDR3 has 14 residues.

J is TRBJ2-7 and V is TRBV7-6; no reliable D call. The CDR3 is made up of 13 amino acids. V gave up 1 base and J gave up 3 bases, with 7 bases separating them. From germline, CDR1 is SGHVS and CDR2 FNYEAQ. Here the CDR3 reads CASSLDGRYEQYF. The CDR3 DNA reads TGTGCCAGCAGCTTAGACGGTCGCTACGAGCAGTACTTC. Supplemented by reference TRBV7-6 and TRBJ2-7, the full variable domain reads GAGVSQSPRYKVTKRGQDVALRCDPISGHVSLYWYRQALGQGPEFLTYFNYEAQQDKSGLPNDRFSAERPEGSISTLTIQRTEQRDSAMYRCASSLDGRYEQYFGPGTRLTVT.

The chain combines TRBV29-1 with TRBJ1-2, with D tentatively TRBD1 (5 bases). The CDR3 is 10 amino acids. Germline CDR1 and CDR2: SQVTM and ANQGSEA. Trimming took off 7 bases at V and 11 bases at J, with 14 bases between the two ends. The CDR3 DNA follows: TGCAGCGCCCTGGGGCACGGGTACACCTTC. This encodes CSALGHGYTF.

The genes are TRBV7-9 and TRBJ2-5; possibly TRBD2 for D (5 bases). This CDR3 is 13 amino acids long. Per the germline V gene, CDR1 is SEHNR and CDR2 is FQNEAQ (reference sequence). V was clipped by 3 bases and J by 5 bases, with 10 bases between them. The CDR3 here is CASSLRSGETQYF. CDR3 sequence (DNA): TGTGCCAGCAGCTTGAGGTCGGGGGAGACCCAGTACTTC. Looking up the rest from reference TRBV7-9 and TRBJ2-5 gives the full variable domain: DTGVSQNPRHKITKRGQNVTFRCDPISEHNRLYWYRQTLGQGPEFLTYFQNEAQLEKSRLLSDRFSAERPKGSFSTLEIQRTEQGDSAMYLCASSLRSGETQYFGPGTRLLVL.

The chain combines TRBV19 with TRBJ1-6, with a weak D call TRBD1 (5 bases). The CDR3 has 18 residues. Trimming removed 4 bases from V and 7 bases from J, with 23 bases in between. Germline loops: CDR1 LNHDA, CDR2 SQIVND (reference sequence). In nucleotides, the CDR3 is TGTGCCAGTAGTAACAGCGCTTGGGGGGGTCAAACGAATTCACCCCTCCACTTT. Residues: CASSNSAWGGQTNSPLHF.

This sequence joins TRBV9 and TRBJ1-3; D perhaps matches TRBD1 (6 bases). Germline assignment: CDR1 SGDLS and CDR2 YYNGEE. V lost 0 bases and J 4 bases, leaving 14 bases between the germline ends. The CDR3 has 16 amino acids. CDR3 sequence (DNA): TGTGCCAGCAGCGTAGAAATCGGGCAGGGGGGAAACACCATATATTTT. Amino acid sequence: CASSVEIGQGGNTIYF. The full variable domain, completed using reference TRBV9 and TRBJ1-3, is DSGVTQTPKHLITATGQRVTLRCSPRSGDLSVYWYQQSLDQGLQFLIQYYNGEERAKGNILERFSAQQFPDLHSELNLSSLELGDSALYFCASSVEIGQGGNTIYFGEGSWLTVV.

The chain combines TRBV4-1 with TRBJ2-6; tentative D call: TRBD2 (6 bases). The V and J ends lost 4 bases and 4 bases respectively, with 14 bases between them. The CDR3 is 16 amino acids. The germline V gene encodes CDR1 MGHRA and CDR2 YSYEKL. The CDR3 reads CASSRGGLAGANVLTF. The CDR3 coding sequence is TGCGCCAGCAGCCGGGGCGGGCTAGCGGGGGCCAACGTCCTGACTTTC.

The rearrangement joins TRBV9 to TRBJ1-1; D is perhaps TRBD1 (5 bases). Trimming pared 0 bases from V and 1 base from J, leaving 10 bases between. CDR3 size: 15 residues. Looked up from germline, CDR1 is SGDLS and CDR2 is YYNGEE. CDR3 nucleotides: TGTGCCAGCAGCGTAGTAGGACACCAGAACACTGAAGCTTTCTTT. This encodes CASSVVGHQNTEAFF.

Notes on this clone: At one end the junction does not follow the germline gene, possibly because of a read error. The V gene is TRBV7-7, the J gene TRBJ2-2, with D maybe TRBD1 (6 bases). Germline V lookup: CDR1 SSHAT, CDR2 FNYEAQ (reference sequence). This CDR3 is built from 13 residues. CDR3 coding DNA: TGTGCTAGCAGTCAAACAGGGACCGGGGAGCTGTTTTTT. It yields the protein CASSQTGTGELFF.

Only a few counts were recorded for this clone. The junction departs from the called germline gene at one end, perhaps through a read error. This chain's CDR3 is CASSRPQNSGANGLTF. The DNA of the CDR3 is TGTGCCAGCTCACGACCCCAAAACTCTGGGGCCAACGGCCTGACTTTC. The rearrangement joins TRBV18 to TRBJ2-6, with TRBD1 as a possible D gene (5 bases). CDR1 and CDR2 from the germline V gene are KGHSH and LQKENI. This CDR3 is built from 16 residues.

The DNA for the CDR3 is TGTGCCAGCAGCTTGTGGGGGACAGGCTTTTCAGATACGCAGTATTTT. Translation gives CASSLWGTGFSDTQYF. The chain recombines TRBV5-8 with TRBJ2-3; 8 bases fit TRBD1. The CDR3 has 16 amino acids. Unmatched junction bases numbered 8, after V lost 1 base and J lost 4 bases. Germline CDR1 and CDR2: SGHTS and YDEGEE.